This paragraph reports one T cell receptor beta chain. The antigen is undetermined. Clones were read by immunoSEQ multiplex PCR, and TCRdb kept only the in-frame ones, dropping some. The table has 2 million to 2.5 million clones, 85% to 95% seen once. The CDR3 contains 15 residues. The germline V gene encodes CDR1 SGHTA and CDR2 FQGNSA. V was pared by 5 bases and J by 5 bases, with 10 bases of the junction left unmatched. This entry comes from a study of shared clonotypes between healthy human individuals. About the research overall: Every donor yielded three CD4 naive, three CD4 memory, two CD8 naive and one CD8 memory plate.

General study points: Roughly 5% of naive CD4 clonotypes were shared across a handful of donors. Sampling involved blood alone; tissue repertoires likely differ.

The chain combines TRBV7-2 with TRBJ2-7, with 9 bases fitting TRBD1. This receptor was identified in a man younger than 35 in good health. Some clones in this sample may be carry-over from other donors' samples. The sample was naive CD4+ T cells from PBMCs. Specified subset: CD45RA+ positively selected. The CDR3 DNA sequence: TGTGCCAGCAGCACTCCGGACAGGGGTGGGAACGAGCAGTACTTC. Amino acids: CASSTPDRGGNEQYF.